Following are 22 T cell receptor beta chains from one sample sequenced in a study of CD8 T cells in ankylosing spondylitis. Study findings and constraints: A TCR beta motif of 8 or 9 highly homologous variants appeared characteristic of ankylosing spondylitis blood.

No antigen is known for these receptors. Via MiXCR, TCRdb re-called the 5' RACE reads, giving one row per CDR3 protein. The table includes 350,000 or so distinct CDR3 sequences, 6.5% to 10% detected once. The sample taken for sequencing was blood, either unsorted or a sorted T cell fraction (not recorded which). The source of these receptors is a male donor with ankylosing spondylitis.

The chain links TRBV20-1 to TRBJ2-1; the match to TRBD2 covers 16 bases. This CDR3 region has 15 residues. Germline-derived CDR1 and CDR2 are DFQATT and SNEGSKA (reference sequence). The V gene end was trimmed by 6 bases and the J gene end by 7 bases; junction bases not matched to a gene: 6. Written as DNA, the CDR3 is TGCAGTGCCAAGGGACTAGCGGGAGGGCGGAATGAGCAGTTCTTC. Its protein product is CSAKGLAGGRNEQFF.

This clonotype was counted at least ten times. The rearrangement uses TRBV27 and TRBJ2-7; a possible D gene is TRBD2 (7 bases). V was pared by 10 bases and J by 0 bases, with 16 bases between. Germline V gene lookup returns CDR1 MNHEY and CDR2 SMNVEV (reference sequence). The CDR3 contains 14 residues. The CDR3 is CATKRGGSSYEQYF. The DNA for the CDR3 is TGTGCCACCAAGAGGGGGGGAAGCTCCTACGAGCAGTACTTC.

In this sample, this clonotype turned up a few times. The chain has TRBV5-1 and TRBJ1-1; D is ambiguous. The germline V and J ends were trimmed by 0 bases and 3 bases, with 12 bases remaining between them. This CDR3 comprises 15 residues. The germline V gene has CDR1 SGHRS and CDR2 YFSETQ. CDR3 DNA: TGCGCCAGCAGCTTGGGCCCGAGGGTGGACACTGAAGCTTTCTTT. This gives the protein CASSLGPRVDTEAFF.

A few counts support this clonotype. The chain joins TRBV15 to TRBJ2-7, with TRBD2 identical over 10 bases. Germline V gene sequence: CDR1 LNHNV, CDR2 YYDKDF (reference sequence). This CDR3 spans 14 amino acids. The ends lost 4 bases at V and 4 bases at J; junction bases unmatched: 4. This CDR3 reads CATSKLAGVYEQYF. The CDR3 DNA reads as TGTGCCACCAGCAAGCTAGCGGGAGTTTACGAGCAGTACTTC.

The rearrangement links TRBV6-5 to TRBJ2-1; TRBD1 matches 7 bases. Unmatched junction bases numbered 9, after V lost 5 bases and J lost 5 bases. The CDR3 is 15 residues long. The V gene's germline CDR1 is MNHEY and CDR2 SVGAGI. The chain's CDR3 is CASSHRGLLNNEQFF. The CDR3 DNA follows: TGTGCCAGCAGTCACAGGGGTTTGCTAAACAATGAGCAGTTCTTC.

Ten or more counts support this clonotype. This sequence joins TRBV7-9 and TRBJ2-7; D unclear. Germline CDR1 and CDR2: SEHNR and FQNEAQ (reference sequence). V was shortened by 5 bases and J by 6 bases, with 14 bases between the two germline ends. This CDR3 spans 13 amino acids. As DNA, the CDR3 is TGTGCCAGCAGCCCTGGTTTGGCGGCCGAGCAGTACTTC. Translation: CASSPGLAAEQYF.

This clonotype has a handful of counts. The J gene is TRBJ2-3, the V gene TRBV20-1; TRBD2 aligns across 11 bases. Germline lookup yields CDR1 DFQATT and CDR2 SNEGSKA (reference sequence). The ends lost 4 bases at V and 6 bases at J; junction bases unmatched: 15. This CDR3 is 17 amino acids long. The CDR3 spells CSATAVGLAGGGDTQYF. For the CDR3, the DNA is TGCAGTGCTACCGCCGTGGGGCTAGCGGGAGGAGGGGATACGCAGTATTTT.

CDR3 residues: CASSSRTSDEQFF. CDR3 bases: TGCGCCAGCAGCTCCCGGACTAGTGATGAGCAGTTCTTC. V gene TRBV4-1 combines with J gene TRBJ2-1, with 7 bases that match TRBD2. Trimming at V came to 5 bases and at J to 8 bases, leaving 6 bases not matched to a gene. CDR1 MGHRA and CDR2 YSYEKL come from the germline V gene. The CDR3 is made up of 13 amino acids.

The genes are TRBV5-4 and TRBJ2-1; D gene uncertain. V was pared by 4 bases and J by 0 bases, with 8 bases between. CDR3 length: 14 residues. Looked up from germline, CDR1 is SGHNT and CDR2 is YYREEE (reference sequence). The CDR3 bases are TGTGCCAGCAGCGCTTCTAACTCCTACAATGAGCAGTTCTTC. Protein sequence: CASSASNSYNEQFF.

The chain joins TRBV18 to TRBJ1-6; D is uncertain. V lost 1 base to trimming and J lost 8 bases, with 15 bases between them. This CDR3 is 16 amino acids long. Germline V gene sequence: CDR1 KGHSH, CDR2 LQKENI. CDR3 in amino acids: CASSPLRGRGHSPLHF. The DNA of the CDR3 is TGTGCCAGCTCACCACTCCGTGGAAGAGGGCATTCACCCCTCCACTTT.

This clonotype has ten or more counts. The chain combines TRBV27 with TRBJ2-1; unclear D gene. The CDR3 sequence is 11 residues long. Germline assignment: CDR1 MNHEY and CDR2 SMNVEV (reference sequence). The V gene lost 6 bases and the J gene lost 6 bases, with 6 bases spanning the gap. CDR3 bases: TGTGCCAGCAGCTCTTTCAATGAGCAGTTCTTC. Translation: CASSSFNEQFF.

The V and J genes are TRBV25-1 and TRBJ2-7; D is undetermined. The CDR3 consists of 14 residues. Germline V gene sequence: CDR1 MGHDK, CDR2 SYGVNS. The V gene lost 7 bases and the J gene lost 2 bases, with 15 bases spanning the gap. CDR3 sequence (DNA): TGTGCCAGCATGCGTGGTGGGTGGGCCTACGAGCAGTACTTC. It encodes CASMRGGWAYEQYF.

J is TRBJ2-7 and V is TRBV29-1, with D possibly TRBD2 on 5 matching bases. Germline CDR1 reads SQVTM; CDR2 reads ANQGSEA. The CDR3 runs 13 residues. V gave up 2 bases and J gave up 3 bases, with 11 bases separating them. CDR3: CSVELRGFYEQYF. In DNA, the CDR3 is TGCAGCGTTGAACTTCGAGGGTTCTACGAGCAGTACTTC.

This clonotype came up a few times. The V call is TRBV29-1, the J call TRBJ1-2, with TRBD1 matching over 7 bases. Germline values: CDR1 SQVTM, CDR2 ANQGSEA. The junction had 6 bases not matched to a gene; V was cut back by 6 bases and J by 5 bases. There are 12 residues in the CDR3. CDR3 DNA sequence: TGCAGCGTGGTCAGGGGGACATATGGCTACACCTTC. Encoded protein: CSVVRGTYGYTF.

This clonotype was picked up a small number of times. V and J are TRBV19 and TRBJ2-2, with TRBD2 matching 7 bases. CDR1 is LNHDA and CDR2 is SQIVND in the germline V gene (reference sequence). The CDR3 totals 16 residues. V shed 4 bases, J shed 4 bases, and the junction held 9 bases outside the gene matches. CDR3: CASSTSGGVGTGELFF. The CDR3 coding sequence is TGTGCCAGTAGTACTAGCGGAGGGGTTGGCACCGGGGAGCTGTTTTTT.

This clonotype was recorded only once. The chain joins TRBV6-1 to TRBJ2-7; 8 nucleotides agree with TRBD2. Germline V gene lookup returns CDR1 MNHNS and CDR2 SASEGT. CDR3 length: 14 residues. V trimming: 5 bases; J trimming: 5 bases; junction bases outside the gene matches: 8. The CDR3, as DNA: TGTGCCAGCAGTCGCAGCGGGAGCAGGCACGAGCAGTACTTC. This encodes CASSRSGSRHEQYF.

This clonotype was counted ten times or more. This CDR3 is CASSLKGENTGELFF. CDR3 DNA sequence: TGTGCCAGCTCCCTCAAGGGGGAGAACACCGGGGAGCTGTTTTTT. The V call is TRBV18, the J call TRBJ2-2; tentatively, D is TRBD1 (6 bases). Deletions cut 6 bases from V and 1 base from J, with 12 bases between. The CDR3 is made up of 15 amino acids. Per germline, CDR1 KGHSH and CDR2 LQKENI.

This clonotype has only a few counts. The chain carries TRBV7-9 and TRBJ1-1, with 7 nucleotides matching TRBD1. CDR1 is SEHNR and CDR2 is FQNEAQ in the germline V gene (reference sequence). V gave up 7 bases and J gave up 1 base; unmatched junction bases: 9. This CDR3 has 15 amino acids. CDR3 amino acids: CASIPGGISNTEAFF. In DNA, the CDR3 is TGTGCCAGCATCCCAGGGGGGATATCGAACACTGAAGCTTTCTTT.

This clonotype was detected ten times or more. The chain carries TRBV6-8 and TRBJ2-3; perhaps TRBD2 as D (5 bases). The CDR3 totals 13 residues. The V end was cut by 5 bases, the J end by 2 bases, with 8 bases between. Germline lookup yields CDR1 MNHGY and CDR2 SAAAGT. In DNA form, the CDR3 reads TGTGCCAGCAGTCGGACTTCCACAGATACGCAGTATTTT. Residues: CASSRTSTDTQYF.

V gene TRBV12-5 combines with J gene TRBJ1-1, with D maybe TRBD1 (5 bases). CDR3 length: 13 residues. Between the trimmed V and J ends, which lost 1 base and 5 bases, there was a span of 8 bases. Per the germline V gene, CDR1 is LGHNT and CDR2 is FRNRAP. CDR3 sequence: CASGLAGSTEAFF. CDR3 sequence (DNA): TGTGCTAGTGGTTTGGCAGGGAGTACTGAAGCTTTCTTT.

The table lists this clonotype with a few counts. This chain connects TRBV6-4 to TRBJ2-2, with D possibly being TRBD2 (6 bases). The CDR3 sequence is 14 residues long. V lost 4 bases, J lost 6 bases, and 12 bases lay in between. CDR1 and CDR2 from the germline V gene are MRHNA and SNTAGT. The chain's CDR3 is CASSASGEAGELFF. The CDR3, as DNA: TGTGCCAGCAGTGCGTCGGGGGAGGCCGGGGAGCTGTTTTTT.

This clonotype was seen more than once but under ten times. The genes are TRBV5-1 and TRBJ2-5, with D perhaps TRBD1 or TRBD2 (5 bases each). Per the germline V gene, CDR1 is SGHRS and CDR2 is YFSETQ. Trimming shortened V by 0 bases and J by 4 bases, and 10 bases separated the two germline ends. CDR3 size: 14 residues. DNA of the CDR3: TGCGCCAGCAGCTTGGTTTCAGGGAGAGAGACCCAGTACTTC. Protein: CASSLVSGRETQYF.